This T cell receptor (beta chain) is drawn from a study of blood T cell repertoires in COVID-19. Original processing methods: Estimated nucleated cell counts came from reference gene primer amplification. The repertoire was sequenced with immunoSEQ multiplex PCR; TCRdb's copy has only in-frame clones and lacks some. The V and J calls and clone size come from that table; D and trimming were worked out from the DNA. The table shows tens of thousands of clones, with roughly 85% occurring only once. Followed longitudinally, the Seattle patients had been enrolled during active infection. Source material: peripheral blood. The receptor's source is a woman aged 55-69 years with COVID-19, enrolled during active disease.

In DNA, the CDR3 is TGTGCCAGCAGCTTGGGGACTAGCGGGGTCAATGAGCAGTTCTTC. This sequence encodes CASSLGTSGVNEQFF. This chain connects TRBV14 to TRBJ2-1, with 13 positions matching TRBD2. This CDR3 region has 15 residues. V lost 5 bases, J lost 6 bases, and 4 bases stayed unmatched. Per germline, CDR1 SGHDN and CDR2 FVKESK. The complete variable domain, with remaining parts taken from reference TRBV14 and TRBJ2-1, reads EAGVTQFPSHSVIEKGQTVTLRCDPISGHDNLYWYRRVMGKEIKFLLHFVKESKQDESGMPNNRFLAERTGGTYSTLKVQPAELEDSGVYFCASSLGTSGVNEQFFGPGTRLTVL.